The clone carrying this TCR beta chain has ten or more counts. Its antigen is not known. Each diagnosis was grounded in clinical symptoms, serum thyroxine and TRAb, thyroid ultrasound, and orbital computed tomography. This record comes from a study of T cells in Graves' hyperthyroidism and ophthalmopathy. Study results and caveats: Blood shared most expanded thyroid clonotypes above 0.001.

Between the trimmed V and J ends, which lost 7 bases and 4 bases, there was a span of 14 bases. CDR1 is WNHNN, CDR2 SYGVQD, per germline (reference sequence). This CDR3 has 14 amino acids. TCR beta CDR3 regions were amplified from RNA transcripts. The HTBI primer set drove a first-round RT-PCR of the TCR CDR3. TCRdb ran MiXCR on the multiplex PCR reads and lists one entry per CDR3 protein. The sample contains roughly 500,000 distinct CDR3 sequences, about half of which appear only once. This chain uses TRBV10-1 with TRBJ1-5; no clear D gene. This sequence originates from an adult woman with Graves' disease, either hyperthyroidism or ophthalmopathy (not recorded which). The sample taken for sequencing was peripheral blood or thyroid tissue (not recorded which). This CDR3 is CASKVQAGNQPQHF. The CDR3 coding sequence is TGCGCCAGCAAGGTTCAGGCGGGAAATCAGCCCCAGCATTTT.